This T cell receptor beta chain originates from a study of T-cell reconstitution after alpha-beta-depleted transplantation in children. Study-level findings and limits: T cells produced anew were the main source of T-cell counts and diversity one year after transplant. Surviving recipient cells, namely T cells and thymic progenitors, were the source of high day-60 TCRbeta diversity in some patients.

The V end lost 6 bases, the J end lost 2 bases, and 20 bases lay between the germline ends. In germline, CDR1 is MNHNS, CDR2 SASEGT. This CDR3 has 16 residues. It was with unique molecular identifiers that the TCRbeta library was prepared. Via MiXCR, TCRdb re-called the PCR reads, giving one row per CDR3 protein. This sample has some 150,000 distinct CDR3 sequences, with around 10% found just once. This clonotype was seen a few times. Its antigen is unknown. The source was PBMCs, mostly from graft donor cells, collected 180 days after TCRalphabeta/CD19-depleted stem cell transplant. The TCR originated in a female patient aged 2-9 years who had a stem cell transplant for congenital amegakaryocytic thrombocytopenia, so the T cells may come from the graft donor. This sequence joins TRBV6-1 and TRBJ2-7; tentative D call: TRBD1 (6 bases). This CDR3 is CASRRASGTSTYEQYF. The CDR3 coding sequence is TGTGCCAGCAGACGGGCATCCGGGACATCAACCTACGAGCAGTACTTC.